This is a list of T cell receptor beta chains from one sample in a study of blood T cell repertoires in COVID-19. Method: immunoSEQ multiplex PCR; TCRdb's copy keeps in-frame clones and lacks some. Altogether 250,000 to 350,000 clones are present, roughly 89% being singletons, with the ten largest covering about 0.8%. The sample consisted of peripheral blood. Receptor source: a man aged 25-45 years with acute or convalescent COVID-19. Each CDR3 is given with its conserved first and last residue. Fields, in order: V gene, D gene, J gene, clone size, CDR3 DNA, CDR3 protein. A D gene is named only where the DNA matches it firmly. The listing skips clone size in some rows; elsewhere it reads once, few, many or a size class.

TRBV28	-	TRBJ1-5	-	TGTGCCAGCAGGGAAGAAATGAGGCAGCCCCAGCATTTT	CASREEMRQPQHF
TRBV28	-	TRBJ2-2	-	TGTGCCAGCAGCCGTTGGACACAAACCGGGGAGCTGTTTTTT	CASSRWTQTGELFF
TRBV28	-	TRBJ1-5	-	TGTGCCAGCAGTTTAATGGAGGCCGGTCAGCCCCAGCATTTT	CASSLMEAGQPQHF
TRBV11-2	TRBD2	TRBJ2-1	-	TGTGCCAGCAGTGATCATGGGACTATTAACAATGAGCAGTTCTTC	CASSDHGTINNEQFF
TRBV4-1	TRBD1	TRBJ2-7	-	TGCGCCAGCAGCCAGGGGACAGGGCCCTACGAGCAGTACTTC	CASSQGTGPYEQYF
TRBV28	-	TRBJ1-2	-	TGTGCCAGCAGTCCCATTACGGGGTATGGATATAACTATGGCTACACCTTC	CASSPITGYGYNYGYTF
TRBV30	TRBD1	TRBJ1-1	once	TGTGCCTGGAGTCCGGGACAGGGGCCCGGGGCTGAAGCTTTCTTT	CAWSPGQGPGAEAFF
TRBV5-8	-	TRBJ2-5	-	TGTGCCAGCAGCTTCTACCAAGAGACCCAGTACTTC	CASSFYQETQYF
TRBV28	-	TRBJ1-5	once	TGTGCCAGCAGCCGAGGGGGGGTCTATAGCAATCAGCCCCAGCATTTT	CASSRGGVYSNQPQHF
TRBV28	TRBD1	TRBJ1-6	-	TGTGCCAGCAGTTCGACAGGGAGTAATTCACCCCTCCACTTT	CASSSTGSNSPLHF
TRBV4-1	TRBD1	TRBJ2-5	-	TGCGCCAGCAGGGAAAACGACAGGGGAAAACAAGAGACCCAGTACTTC	CASRENDRGKQETQYF
TRBV9	-	TRBJ1-3	-	TGTGCCAGCAGCGTAGAAGGGGCCTGGGGAAACACCATATATTTT	CASSVEGAWGNTIYF
TRBV5-1	TRBD1	TRBJ2-7	-	TGCGCCAGCAGCTTCTTAGGGACAGGGGATGGCGAGCAGTACTTC	CASSFLGTGDGEQYF
TRBV30	-	TRBJ2-3	-	TGTGCCTGGAGTGTACTGGGGAGTCGTACAGATACGCAGTATTTT	CAWSVLGSRTDTQYF
TRBV28	-	TRBJ2-3	-	TGTGCCAGCAGTTTACTCCTGGGCCGAGATACGCAGTATTTT	CASSLLLGRDTQYF
TRBV18	-	TRBJ2-5	-	TGTGCCAGCTCACCACCAAATGTGTCGGAGACCCAGTACTTC	CASSPPNVSETQYF
TRBV28	TRBD1	TRBJ1-1	-	TGTGCCAGCGTGACAGGGGCCTTCACTGAAGCTTTCTTT	CASVTGAFTEAFF
TRBV5-4	TRBD1	TRBJ1-2	once	TGTGCCAGCAGCTTGGCAGGCAGGGGGCGCGACTATGGCTACACCTTC	CASSLAGRGRDYGYTF
TRBV30	-	TRBJ2-7	once	TGTGCCTGGAGTCGACAGGATAGGAGCGAGCAGTACTTC	CAWSRQDRSEQYF
TRBV9	-	TRBJ2-1	-	TGTGCCAGCAGCGTAGTACCTCAGGGCAATGAGCAGTTCTTC	CASSVVPQGNEQFF
TRBV6-6	TRBD2	TRBJ2-3	once	TGTGCCAGCACTAGCGGGACCACAGATACGCAGTATTTT	CASTSGTTDTQYF
TRBV3-1/TRBV3-2	-	TRBJ2-5	few	TGTGCCAGCAGCCTGCCCGGGAGTTTCCGAGAGACCCAGTACTTC	CASSLPGSFRETQYF
TRBV5-6	-	TRBJ2-2	-	TGTGCCAGCAGCTTTCCGACGGGGACCGGGGAGCTGTTTTTT	CASSFPTGTGELFF
TRBV6-6	-	TRBJ2-1	-	TGTGCCAGCAGTCCGTGGACAGCCCCTAGCTCCTACAATGAGCAGTTCTTC	CASSPWTAPSSYNEQFF
TRBV9	TRBD2	TRBJ2-7	-	TGTGCCAGCAGCGTAGGGGGAGGGAACCCCTACGAGCAGTACTTC	CASSVGGGNPYEQYF
TRBV3-1/TRBV3-2	TRBD1	TRBJ1-4	-	TGTGCCAGCAGCACACAAACGACCGGTACGACAGGGCTGTTTTTT	CASSTQTTGTTGLFF
TRBV30	-	TRBJ1-6	-	TGTGCCTGGAGTGTAGTACAGATTAATTCACCCCTCCACTTT	CAWSVVQINSPLHF
TRBV9	-	TRBJ2-7	-	TGTGCCCCCGCTCCGGGACTCACGGGTGGAGAGCAGTACTTC	CAPAPGLTGGEQYF
TRBV28	-	TRBJ1-5	-	TGTGCCAGCAGTTTCAGGGTAATCAATCAGCCCCAGCATTTT	CASSFRVINQPQHF
TRBV27	-	TRBJ2-4	-	TGTGCCAGCAGCCAGGTAGGGGCGGACATTCAGTACTTC	CASSQVGADIQYF
TRBV19	-	TRBJ2-7	-	TGTGCCAGTAGTATGGCCTCCGGGTGGCGTTACGAGCAGTACTTC	CASSMASGWRYEQYF
TRBV5-8	TRBD2	TRBJ2-7	-	TGTGCCAGCAGGCTGGGTTCGACTAGCGGGCTCTCCTACGAGCAGTACTTC	CASRLGSTSGLSYEQYF
TRBV6-5	TRBD2	TRBJ2-1	-	TGTGCCAGCAGTATGCGGGGGGCCTACAATGAGCAGTTCTTC	CASSMRGAYNEQFF
TRBV18	-	TRBJ1-1	-	TGTGCCAGCTCGCCCTCCCGCCCGCCAGGGATGAACACTGAAGCTTTCTTT	CASSPSRPPGMNTEAFF
TRBV27	-	TRBJ1-1	few	TGTGCCAGCAGTTTCCCCGGGGAGGCCCTGAACACTGAAGCTTTCTTT	CASSFPGEALNTEAFF
TRBV6-6	-	TRBJ2-3	once	TGTGCCAGCAGTTACGGGCAGGTGGGCACAGATACGCAGTATTTT	CASSYGQVGTDTQYF
TRBV30	-	TRBJ1-5	-	TGTGCCTGGAGTGTATTCTCCTCGAGCGGCAATCAGCCCCAGCATTTT	CAWSVFSSSGNQPQHF
TRBV7-3	-	TRBJ1-2	-	TGTGCCAGCAGCCCAGGGGAGGGGTTAGGCTACACCTTC	CASSPGEGLGYTF
TRBV30	TRBD2	TRBJ2-3	-	TGTGCCTGGAGTGATAACAGCGGGAGTAGATATACGCAGTATTTT	CAWSDNSGSRYTQYF
TRBV29-1	TRBD1	TRBJ1-1	-	TGCAGCGTTGCACAGGGGGTGAACACTGAAGCTTTCTTT	CSVAQGVNTEAFF
TRBV7-9	-	TRBJ2-7	-	TGTGCCAGCAGCTTCCAGGGCTCCTACGAGCAGTACTTC	CASSFQGSYEQYF
TRBV5-1	-	TRBJ2-3	-	TGCGCCAGCAGCTTGGACGTCAGTAGCACAGATACGCAGTATTTT	CASSLDVSSTDTQYF
TRBV30	-	TRBJ2-2	-	TGTGCCTGGAGTTCCGCCGGGGAGCTGTTTTTT	CAWSSAGELFF